Listed here are 21 T cell receptor beta chains from one sample, sequenced in a study of cytomegalovirus exposure and HLA in healthy donors. The protocol was immunoSEQ multiplex PCR, while the TCRdb copy is restricted to in-frame clones and leaves out a portion. The sample has tens of thousands of clones, 90% to 95% seen once. Material for sequencing was PBMCs. The receptor source for this set is a woman aged 30 to 39 in good health and CMV-seronegative.

The chain uses TRBV4-2 and TRBJ2-1; 7 bases are shared with TRBD1. CDR1 and CDR2 from the germline V gene are LGHNA and YNFKEQ. Losses at the gene ends were 0 bases for V and 4 bases for J; bases not matched to a gene: 9. CDR3 size: 17 residues. CDR3 bases: TGTGCCAGCAGCCAAGATAAAGGGACCAGGGGGTACAATGAGCAGTTCTTC. Residues: CASSQDKGTRGYNEQFF.

The chain employs TRBV27 and TRBJ2-7, with D possibly matching TRBD1 (5 bases). The CDR3 length is 15 residues. Germline assignment: CDR1 MNHEY and CDR2 SMNVEV (reference sequence). Trimming took off 1 base at V and 5 bases at J, with 15 bases between the two ends. CDR3 amino acids: CASSLFWQGGHEQYF. The CDR3 DNA is TGTGCCAGCAGTTTATTCTGGCAGGGTGGACACGAGCAGTACTTC.

The chain links TRBV23-1 to TRBJ2-5; a weak D match, TRBD2 (5 bases). TRBV23-1 is treated as an ORF (open reading frame) with a function not yet certain. There are 13 residues in the CDR3. Trimming shortened V by 6 bases and J by 7 bases, and 15 bases separated the two germline ends. The DNA of the CDR3 is TGCGCCAGCAGCCGAAGATTTGCGGGGACCCAGTACTTC. It yields the protein CASSRRFAGTQYF.

The chain combines TRBV6-5 with TRBJ1-2, with 8 bases matching TRBD1. This CDR3 region has 15 residues. Per the germline V gene, CDR1 is MNHEY and CDR2 is SVGAGI. Trimming took 2 bases from V and 4 from J; bases not matched to a gene: 6. This CDR3 is CASSYLQGGSYGYTF. The CDR3 bases are TGTGCCAGCAGTTACCTACAGGGGGGAAGCTATGGCTACACCTTC.

The chain couples TRBV11-2 to TRBJ2-3; D may be TRBD1 (6 bases). The CDR3 is made up of 14 amino acids. Germline-derived CDR1 and CDR2 are SGHAT and FQNNGV. V lost 5 bases and J 2 bases, leaving 11 bases between the germline ends. The CDR3 coding sequence is TGTGCCAGCAGCAGAACAGGGTTCACAGATACGCAGTATTTT. Amino acids: CASSRTGFTDTQYF.

CDR3 sequence reads: CAISGWHDNEQFF. DNA of the CDR3: TGTGCCATCAGTGGTTGGCACGACAATGAGCAGTTCTTC. This chain joins TRBV10-3 and TRBJ2-1; D is unclear. This CDR3 is built from 13 residues. Deletions cut 4 bases from V and 5 bases from J, with 9 bases between. CDR1 and CDR2 (germline): ENHRY, SYGVKD.

The chain recombines TRBV27 with TRBJ1-1, with D possibly TRBD1 on 6 matching bases. CDR1 and CDR2 (germline): MNHEY, SMNVEV (reference sequence). There are 16 residues in the CDR3. V lost 0 bases and J 9 bases, leaving 20 bases between the germline ends. The CDR3 DNA follows: TGTGCCAGCAGTTTATCGTACCAGGGGTTCACAGGGAAAGCTTTCTTT. Residues: CASSLSYQGFTGKAFF.

The CDR3 nucleotides are TGTGCCAGTAGTATAGTGTACGGCAGGGGCGAGACCCAGTACTTC. It translates to CASSIVYGRGETQYF. The gene calls are TRBV19 and TRBJ2-5, with a tentative D call TRBD1 (6 bases). V was trimmed by 1 base and J by 5 bases, leaving 14 bases between them. In germline, CDR1 is LNHDA, CDR2 SQIVND (reference sequence). This CDR3 is built from 15 residues. Looking up the rest from reference TRBV19 and TRBJ2-5 gives the full variable domain: DGGITQSPKYLFRKEGQNVTLSCEQNLNHDAMYWYRQDPGQGLRLIYYSQIVNDFQKGDIAEGYSVSREKKESFPLTVTSAQKNPTAFYLCASSIVYGRGETQYFGPGTRLLVL.

The genes are TRBV27 and TRBJ1-1, with unresolved D. CDR1 is MNHEY and CDR2 is SMNVEV in the germline V gene (reference sequence). CDR3 length equals 11 residues. Trimming shortened V by 6 bases and J by 1 base, and 3 bases separated the two germline ends. In nucleotides, the CDR3 is TGTGCCAGCAGACAGAACACTGAAGCTTTCTTT. This sequence encodes CASRQNTEAFF.

The rearrangement uses TRBV9 and TRBJ1-4; tentative D call: TRBD1 (5 bases). The CDR3 spans 14 residues. With 4 bases removed from V and 3 bases from J, the gap between germline ends came to 10 bases. Germline V gene lookup returns CDR1 SGDLS and CDR2 YYNGEE. In DNA, the CDR3 is TGTGCCAGCAGCCCCCCGGGGGCTAATGAAAAACTGTTTTTT. Translating gives CASSPPGANEKLFF.

The V call is TRBV19, the J call TRBJ2-2; D perhaps matches TRBD1 (6 bases). V gave up 5 bases and J gave up 7 bases, with 20 bases separating them. CDR3 length: 16 amino acids. Germline values: CDR1 LNHDA, CDR2 SQIVND (reference sequence). Here the CDR3 DNA reads TGTGCCAGTAGTCTGATAACGACAGGCGGCTACGGGGAGCTGTTTTTT. Its translation: CASSLITTGGYGELFF.

The rearrangement uses TRBV4-3 and TRBJ2-1; 7 bases match TRBD1. Losses at the gene ends were 2 bases for V and 7 bases for J; bases not matched to a gene: 2. The CDR3 spans 13 residues. Germline-derived CDR1 and CDR2 are LGHNA and YSLEER. CDR3: CASSQNRGNEQFF. In nucleotides, the CDR3 is TGCGCCAGCAGCCAAAACAGGGGAAATGAGCAGTTCTTC.

The count of this clone is one. The chain is built from TRBV7-9 and TRBJ2-7; a weak D match, TRBD1 (5 bases). Germline CDR1 is SEHNR and CDR2 is FQNEAQ (reference sequence). This CDR3 region has 16 residues. V was cut by 6 bases and J by 4 bases, with 22 bases left in between. The CDR3 reads CASSHPSRVGFYEQYF. In nucleotides, the CDR3 is TGTGCCAGCAGTCATCCATCCAGGGTTGGCTTTTACGAGCAGTACTTC.

In the case of this clone: The sample contains more than one DNA sequence encoding this CDR3. J is TRBJ2-7 and V is TRBV30; 7 nucleotides line up with TRBD1. V shed 8 bases and J 5 bases; nucleotides not matched to a gene: 12. The CDR3 contains 13 residues. The germline CDR1 and CDR2 sequences are GTSNPN and SVGIG (reference sequence). The CDR3 DNA is TGTGCCCGGCAACAGGGGAATAAGGACGAGCAGTACTTC. It is translated as CARQQGNKDEQYF.

This clone has a single count. This rearrangement joins TRBV25-1 to TRBJ1-1; the D is unclear. Germline V gene data show CDR1 as MGHDK and CDR2 as SYGVNS. This CDR3 has 13 amino acids. V lost 4 bases to trimming and J lost 2 bases, with 8 bases between them. CDR3 DNA sequence: TGTGCCAGCAGTGCCAGGCCAAACACTGAAGCTTTCTTT. Translated, it gives CASSARPNTEAFF.

V gene TRBV7-8 combines with J gene TRBJ2-7, with D possibly being TRBD2 (6 bases). This CDR3 has 15 residues. CDR1 is SGHVS, CDR2 FQNEAQ, per germline. Trimming pared 1 base from V and 2 bases from J, leaving 12 bases between. The CDR3 is CASSLEGGDPYEQYF. Here the CDR3 DNA reads TGTGCCAGCAGCTTAGAGGGCGGGGACCCCTACGAGCAGTACTTC.

The rearrangement links TRBV4-1 to TRBJ2-5; D unclear. V was cut by 1 base and J by 7 bases, with 16 bases left in between. This CDR3 is built from 15 residues. Germline CDR1 is MGHRA and CDR2 is YSYEKL. The DNA of the CDR3 is TGCGCCAGCAGCCAAGGACTGACGACGGATCGGACCCAGTACTTC. Its translation is CASSQGLTTDRTQYF.

The V gene is TRBV7-9, the J gene TRBJ1-1, with D perhaps TRBD1 (5 bases). In germline, CDR1 is SEHNR, CDR2 FQNEAQ (reference sequence). This CDR3 is 13 amino acids long. The V and J ends lost 3 bases and 4 bases respectively, with 9 bases between them. The CDR3 loop is CASSLGQSTEAFF. The CDR3 DNA reads TGTGCCAGCAGCTTGGGGCAGTCCACTGAAGCTTTCTTT.

V and J are TRBV5-6 and TRBJ2-7, with D uncertain. Trimming removed 2 bases at V and 3 bases at J, with 9 bases between. CDR3 length: 13 amino acids. The germline V gene has CDR1 SGHDT and CDR2 YYEEEE. CDR3 protein: CASSFLGVYEQYF. For the CDR3, the DNA is TGTGCCAGCAGCTTTCTAGGAGTCTACGAGCAGTACTTC. Full variable domain (missing parts from reference TRBV5-6 and TRBJ2-7): DAGVTQSPTHLIKTRGQQVTLRCSPKSGHDTVSWYQQALGQGPQFIFQYYEEEERQRGNFPDRFSGHQFPNYSSELNVNALLLGDSALYLCASSFLGVYEQYFGPGTRLTVT.

The genes are TRBV6-6 and TRBJ2-1; 7 bases agree with TRBD1. The CDR3 has 12 residues. Germline values: CDR1 MNHNY, CDR2 SVGAGI (reference sequence). Germline trimming cut 5 bases from V and 12 bases from J; bases unmatched to any gene: 7. The CDR3 loop is CASSDTGVLQFF. As DNA, the CDR3 is TGTGCCAGCAGTGACACAGGGGTGCTGCAGTTCTTC.

The chain joins TRBV7-3 to TRBJ2-7, with 9 bases lining up with TRBD1. J lost 0 bases, V lost 5 bases, and 5 bases had no gene match. The CDR3 loop spans 15 amino acids. Per germline, CDR1 SGHTA and CDR2 FQGTGA. CDR3 amino acids: CASSKGQGSSYEQYF. CDR3 in DNA: TGTGCCAGCAGCAAGGGACAGGGAAGCTCCTACGAGCAGTACTTC.